The clone carrying this T cell receptor beta chain was counted many times. The antigen remains unidentified. Time point noted: sample taken at primary tumor resection. Sequencing was performed on whole RNA extracted from tumor and nontumor lung tissue, or from frozen PBMC, and the material was left unsorted. A total of approximately 70 untreated early-stage non-small cell lung cancer patients served as donors. Individually, TCR cDNA molecules were each labelled with a unique molecular identifier. A single record per CDR3 protein comes from TCRdb applying MiXCR to the 5' RACE reads. The sample contains 45,000 to 55,000 distinct CDR3 sequences, approximately 5.3% of which appear only once. V gave up 5 bases and J gave up 9 bases, with 11 bases separating them. This CDR3 is 12 amino acids long. The germline gives CDR1 MDHEN, CDR2 SYDVKM. This specimen comes from a study of spatial heterogeneity in lung cancer. Study details: The library had UMIs, and each TCR and UMI pair averaged more than ten raw reads. General observations from the study: Resection blood, more than follow-up blood, showed ubiquitous expanded tumor TCRs.

The sample here was PBMCs, taken at surgery. The clonotype originates from a male donor with early-stage non-small cell lung cancer. This chain links TRBV28 with TRBJ2-1; D gene ambiguous. CDR3 DNA: TGTGCCAGCAGTACCCTAGTGGGTGAGCAGTTCTTC. The encoded protein is CASSTLVGEQFF.